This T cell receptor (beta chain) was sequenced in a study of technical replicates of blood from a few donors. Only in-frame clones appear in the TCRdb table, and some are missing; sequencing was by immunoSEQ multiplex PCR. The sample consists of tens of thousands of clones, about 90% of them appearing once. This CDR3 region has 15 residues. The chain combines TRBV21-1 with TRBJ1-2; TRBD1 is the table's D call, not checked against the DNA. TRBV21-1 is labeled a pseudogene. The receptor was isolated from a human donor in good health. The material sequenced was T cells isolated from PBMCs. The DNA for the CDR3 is TGTGCCAGCAGCACAGTTTATCAGGGTAGCTATGGCTACACCTTC. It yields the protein CASSTVYQGSYGYTF.